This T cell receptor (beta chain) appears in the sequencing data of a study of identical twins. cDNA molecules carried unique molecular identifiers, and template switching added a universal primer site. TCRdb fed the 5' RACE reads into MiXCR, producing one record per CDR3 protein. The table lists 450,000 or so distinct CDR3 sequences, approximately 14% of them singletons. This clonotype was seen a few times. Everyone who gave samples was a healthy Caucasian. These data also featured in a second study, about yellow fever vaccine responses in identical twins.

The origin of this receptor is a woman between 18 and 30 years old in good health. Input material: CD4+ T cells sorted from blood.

CDR3 loop: CSVRAVGSYGYTF. DNA of the CDR3: TGCAGCGTTCGGGCAGTTGGAAGCTATGGCTACACCTTC. The chain recombines TRBV29-1 with TRBJ1-2; D not certain. Germline-derived CDR1 and CDR2 are SQVTM and ANQGSEA. V was trimmed by 5 bases and J by 4 bases, leaving 14 bases between them. The CDR3 loop spans 13 amino acids.